One and the same sample provided the 14 T cell receptor beta chains below, sequenced in a study of blood T cell repertoires in COVID-19. Assay used: immunoSEQ multiplex PCR; TCRdb lists only in-frame clones, some missing. The sample records approximately 300,000 clones, just under 90% being singletons. Sequencing was carried out using peripheral blood. The receptors shown here come from a woman between 50 and 59 years old with COVID-19, enrolled during active disease.

This clone was picked up a small number of times. The chain links TRBV11-2 to TRBJ1-6, with a tentative D call TRBD1 (5 bases). With 4 bases removed from V and 9 bases from J, the gap between germline ends came to 16 bases. Germline CDR1 SGHAT, CDR2 FQNNGV. The CDR3 extends over 15 amino acids. DNA for the CDR3: TGTGCCAGCAGCTCCCTCGGCAGGGCAGGTTCACCCCTCCACTTT. Residues: CASSSLGRAGSPLHF. Drawing the rest from reference TRBV11-2 and TRBJ1-6, the complete variable domain is EAGVAQSPRYKIIEKRQSVAFWCNPISGHATLYWYQQILGQGPKLLIQFQNNGVVDDSQLPKDRFSAERLKGVDSTLKIQPAKLEDSAVYLCASSSLGRAGSPLHFGNGTRLTVT.

The table lists this clone with a few counts. The gene calls are TRBV6-5 and TRBJ2-2, with D tentatively TRBD2 (6 bases). Between the trimmed V and J ends, which lost 2 bases and 1 base, there was a span of 11 bases. The germline V gene encodes CDR1 MNHEY and CDR2 SVGAGI. There are 16 residues in the CDR3. The CDR3 DNA is TGTGCCAGCAGTTACGGAGTAGCGGTGAACACCGGGGAGCTGTTTTTT. Protein sequence: CASSYGVAVNTGELFF.

CDR3 nucleotides: TGTGCCAGCAGCCAGCAACACAGGGGGCAAGGCTACACCTTC. This sequence encodes CASSQQHRGQGYTF. The chain has TRBV14 and TRBJ1-2; 9 bases line up with TRBD1. Germline V gene sequence: CDR1 SGHDN, CDR2 FVKESK. The CDR3 sequence is 14 residues long. V lost 3 bases to trimming and J lost 8 bases; unmatched junction nucleotides: 7.

This chain uses TRBV11-3 with TRBJ2-1; no definite D call. Germline values: CDR1 SGHNT, CDR2 YENEEA. The CDR3 is 12 amino acids. Trimming removed 3 bases from V and 9 bases from J, with 9 bases in between. CDR3 protein: CASSFTVSEQFF. CDR3 coding DNA: TGTGCCAGCAGCTTTACGGTTTCTGAGCAGTTCTTC.

This clone was recorded only once. This chain links TRBV6-1 with TRBJ1-1; a possible D gene is TRBD1 (5 bases). Germline loops: CDR1 MNHNS, CDR2 SASEGT. The CDR3 is made up of 13 amino acids. The ends were cut back, 6 bases at V and 0 bases at J, with 8 bases in the middle. The CDR3 DNA is TGTGCCAGCAGGAGACAGTTGAACACTGAAGCTTTCTTT. Protein product: CASRRQLNTEAFF.

The chain has TRBV10-3 and TRBJ2-5; D is perhaps TRBD2 (5 bases). CDR1 and CDR2 from the germline V gene are ENHRY and SYGVKD. V dropped 8 bases and J dropped 5 bases, with 12 bases sitting between them. This CDR3 comprises 12 residues. The CDR3 here is CAIGPPGETQYF. The CDR3 DNA sequence: TGTGCCATCGGCCCGCCGGGGGAGACCCAGTACTTC.

CDR3 region: CSGKAGLGNTEAFF. In DNA form, the CDR3 reads TGCAGCGGTAAAGCCGGACTGGGGAACACTGAAGCTTTCTTT. The chain links TRBV29-1 to TRBJ1-1; D unclear. The CDR3 loop spans 14 amino acids. CDR1 and CDR2 from the germline V gene are SQVTM and ANQGSEA. V lost 7 bases, J lost 1 base, and 16 bases lay in between.

The chain is built from TRBV5-1 and TRBJ2-6; maybe TRBD1 (6 bases). Germline CDR1 reads SGHRS; CDR2 reads YFSETQ. This CDR3 comprises 15 residues. V was shortened by 0 bases and J by 9 bases, with 13 bases between the two germline ends. The CDR3 coding sequence is TGCGCCAGCAGCTTGGAGAGGCGGACAGTCAACGTCCTGACTTTC. Protein: CASSLERRTVNVLTF.

The chain combines TRBV6-2 or TRBV6-3 with TRBJ2-1, with TRBD1 matching 7 bases. J lost 6 bases, V lost 2 bases, and 13 bases had no gene match. The CDR3 loop spans 17 amino acids. Germline-derived CDR1 and CDR2 are MNHEY and SVGEGT. The CDR3 DNA reads TGTGCCAGCAGTTACAGTCCCGGGACAGCCCTCTCCAATGAGCAGTTCTTC. It yields the protein CASSYSPGTALSNEQFF.

DNA for the CDR3: TGTGCCAGCAGCCAAGACAGGGTGACAGCAAAAGATAATTCACCCCTCCACTTT. The encoded protein is CASSQDRVTAKDNSPLHF. The chain recombines TRBV4-2 with TRBJ1-6; D is perhaps TRBD1 (5 bases). V was shortened by 0 bases and J by 5 bases, with 17 bases between the two germline ends. CDR1 is LGHNA, CDR2 YNFKEQ, per germline. The CDR3 consists of 18 residues.

The chain employs TRBV19 and TRBJ2-7; weak D call: TRBD1 (5 bases). Germline loops: CDR1 LNHDA, CDR2 SQIVND (reference sequence). V lost 6 bases to trimming and J lost 2 bases, with 8 bases between them. The CDR3 contains 12 residues. The CDR3 region is CASSRAPYEQYF. Here the CDR3 DNA reads TGTGCCAGTAGCAGGGCCCCCTACGAGCAGTACTTC.

The CDR3 nucleotides are TGTGCCAGCAGTAAACGGACAGGGGGCAACTATGGCTACACCTTC. Translated: CASSKRTGGNYGYTF. The chain links TRBV6-5 to TRBJ1-2; 11 nucleotides align to TRBD1. Germline assignment: CDR1 MNHEY and CDR2 SVGAGI. This CDR3 spans 15 amino acids. The V gene end was trimmed by 5 bases and the J gene end by 2 bases; junction bases not matched to a gene: 4.

This chain links TRBV27 with TRBJ2-5, with TRBD1 matching 7 bases. The CDR3 has 14 residues. Germline CDR1 reads MNHEY; CDR2 reads SMNVEV (reference sequence). V dropped 4 bases and J dropped 5; count of bases not matched to a gene: 7. CDR3 in DNA: TGTGCCAGCAGTTCCACAGGGGCGAGTGAGACCCAGTACTTC. This encodes CASSSTGASETQYF.

The chain carries TRBV27 and TRBJ2-7; 7 bases match TRBD1. The junction had 4 bases not matched to a gene; V was cut back by 5 bases and J by 3 bases. Per the germline V gene, CDR1 is MNHEY and CDR2 is SMNVEV (reference sequence). The CDR3 has 13 amino acids. The CDR3 protein is CASSQQGNYEQYF. The CDR3 DNA is TGTGCCAGCAGTCAACAGGGGAACTACGAGCAGTACTTC.